This is a list of T cell receptor beta chains from one sample in a study of a mutant IDH1 vaccine in newly diagnosed glioma. Produced via immunoSEQ multiplex PCR; TCRdb's table is partial and in-frame only. The table lists 85,000 to 100,000 clones, 70% to 90% of them singletons, with roughly 0.54% in the top ten. Here the sequenced sample was PBMCs, taken from a glioma patient treated with radiotherapy, temozolomide or both. Every receptor here comes from a woman between 45 and 65 years old with glioma. Each CDR3 is given with its conserved first and last residue. D genes are given only for firm matches.

CDR3	V	D	J
CASSIHKVGYGYTF	TRBV19	NA	TRBJ1-2
CASSLSTGAQEKLFF	TRBV27	TRBD1	TRBJ1-4
CASSVVAGLAGAGVETQYF	TRBV9	TRBD2	TRBJ2-5
CASSESPGTGGETQYF	TRBV9	TRBD1	TRBJ2-5
CASSLFFGRARVGTGELFF	TRBV27	TRBD2	TRBJ2-2
CASSQEAGGFGYGYTF	TRBV4-2	TRBD1	TRBJ1-2
CASSPGLRSYEQYF	TRBV28	NA	TRBJ2-7
CASSFLIPRAGKAGELFF	TRBV28	NA	TRBJ2-2
CASSVDGAENQPQHF	TRBV9	NA	TRBJ1-5
CASWFGVGTEAFF	TRBV6-5	NA	TRBJ1-1
CASSSGANVLTF	TRBV10-1	NA	TRBJ2-6
CASSPRGAGRKDTEAFF	TRBV4-1	NA	TRBJ1-1
CASSSTGIGYNEQFF	TRBV7-9	NA	TRBJ2-1
CASSYGRYLSGELFF	TRBV6-5	NA	TRBJ2-2
CATSVGSLQETQYF	TRBV6-6	NA	TRBJ2-5
CASSLARVSGELFF	TRBV7-6	NA	TRBJ2-2
CASSERANGGGEAFF	TRBV2	NA	TRBJ1-1
CASRSPRRGQGNEKLFF	TRBV19	TRBD1	TRBJ1-4
CASSLEPSSYNEQFF	TRBV7-2	NA	TRBJ2-1
CAISDGGGGSPLHF	TRBV10-3	NA	TRBJ1-6
CASSYLQGVDYNEQFF	TRBV14	TRBD1	TRBJ2-1
CAWSAGGGATYEQYF	TRBV30	NA	TRBJ2-7
CAWGKVPGELFF	TRBV30	NA	TRBJ2-2
CASSPPGLPNTDTQYF	TRBV18	NA	TRBJ2-3
CASSSSLVGQYF	TRBV28	NA	TRBJ2-5
CASSEYGPQGTGELFF	TRBV6-1	NA	TRBJ2-2
CASSLDRSSYNSPLHF	TRBV28	TRBD1	TRBJ1-6
CASRPETVAYEQYF	TRBV28	NA	TRBJ2-7
CASSSAGQGRNTIYF	TRBV5-4	TRBD1	TRBJ1-3
CASSLDREGGYTF	TRBV18	TRBD1	TRBJ1-2
CSVGASVYEQYF	TRBV29-1	NA	TRBJ2-7
CASSPPQGLAGRSYEQYF	TRBV7-3	TRBD2	TRBJ2-7
CALAQGGSYGQYF	TRBV30	NA	TRBJ2-7
CASSEDTEAFF	TRBV6-1	NA	TRBJ1-1
CASSRTEDTQYF	TRBV19	NA	TRBJ2-3
CASSGLAGGGETQYF	TRBV9	TRBD2	TRBJ2-5
CASSFQGAGETQYF	TRBV7-7	TRBD1	TRBJ2-5
CASSVRGEASYEQYF	TRBV9	NA	TRBJ2-7
CASSPYAEKLFF	TRBV7-2	NA	TRBJ1-4
CASSPRQGARLRPNYGYTF	TRBV27	TRBD1	TRBJ1-2
CASSVGQDSYNEQFF	TRBV9	TRBD1	TRBJ2-1
CASTGTSGNTGELFF	TRBV6-5	TRBD2	TRBJ2-2
CASSRPGTLYNEQFF	TRBV18	NA	TRBJ2-1
CASSVGTNSYEQYF	TRBV9	TRBD2	TRBJ2-7
CASSNVGAFF	TRBV28	NA	TRBJ1-1
CASSLTQSEAFF	TRBV28	NA	TRBJ1-1
CASSQLMTGMNTEAFF	TRBV14	NA	TRBJ1-1
CASSRLAGGSDEQFF	TRBV7-9	TRBD2	TRBJ2-1
CASSSDGQGEYGYTF	TRBV5-8	TRBD1	TRBJ1-2
CASSSPGEANYGYTF	TRBV6-5	NA	TRBJ1-2